The rows below give T cell receptor beta chains drawn from one sample of a study of blood T cell repertoires in COVID-19. The repertoire was sequenced with immunoSEQ multiplex PCR; TCRdb's copy has only in-frame clones and lacks some. The sample carries 98,000 or so clones, around four fifths recorded once. Material: peripheral blood. The source of these receptors is a woman in her 70s with acute or convalescent COVID-19. Both conserved end residues are part of each CDR3. Each record gives: D gene, J gene, clone size, V gene, CDR3 protein, CDR3 DNA. D genes are given only for firm matches. The listing skips clone size in some rows; elsewhere it reads once, few, many or a size class.

NA	TRBJ1-5	NA	TRBV6-4	CASSDGPGDSNQPQHF	TGTGCCAGCAGTGACGGCCCGGGAGATAGCAATCAGCCCCAGCATTTT
NA	TRBJ2-3	NA	TRBV23-1	CASSHPDPPEGMNTQYF	TGCGCCAGCAGTCACCCGGACCCGCCCGAGGGAATGAATACGCAGTATTTT
NA	TRBJ1-1	NA	TRBV5-8	CASSWVGARNTEAFF	TGTGCCAGCAGCTGGGTTGGGGCCAGGAACACTGAAGCTTTCTTT
NA	TRBJ2-7	NA	TRBV5-6	CASSPGGRYYEQYF	TGTGCCAGCAGCCCCGGAGGGAGGTACTACGAGCAGTACTTC
NA	TRBJ2-7	NA	TRBV18	CASSPRGPGYEQYF	TGTGCCAGCTCACCACGGGGGCCTGGCTACGAGCAGTACTTC
NA	TRBJ2-1	NA	TRBV3-1/TRBV3-2	CASSPGPSSYNEQFF	TGTGCCAGCAGCCCTGGCCCTAGCTCCTACAATGAGCAGTTCTTC
NA	TRBJ1-4	NA	TRBV25-1	CASIDGFNEKLFF	TGTGCCAGCATTGACGGGTTTAATGAAAAACTGTTTTTT
NA	TRBJ2-2	NA	TRBV10-3	CASRAPNTGELFF	TGTGCCTCCAGGGCCCCGAACACCGGGGAGCTGTTTTTT
NA	TRBJ1-4	once	TRBV5-1	CASSAEGATNEKLFF	TGCGCCAGCAGCGCTGAGGGTGCAACTAATGAAAAACTGTTTTTT
TRBD1	TRBJ2-3	few	TRBV5-4	CASSRDRARTDTQYF	TGTGCCAGCAGTCGGGACAGGGCCCGGACAGATACGCAGTATTTT
TRBD2	TRBJ2-3	once	TRBV2	CASKSGLAGVNTQYF	TGTGCCAGCAAGTCCGGACTAGCGGGAGTAAATACGCAGTATTTT